These T cell receptor beta chains were read from a single sample in a study of blood T cell repertoires in COVID-19. The data were produced by immunoSEQ multiplex PCR, yet TCRdb's version contains in-frame clones alone and is incomplete. The table has fewer than 85,000 clones, 70% to 80% seen once; the top ten hold over 2%. The source material was peripheral blood. Receptors originate from a man between 65 and 85 years old with COVID-19, enrolled during active disease. CDR3s include the opening cysteine and the closing phenylalanine or tryptophan. Each record gives: D gene, J gene, V gene, CDR3 protein. The D gene is left open where the match is weak.

D: NA
J: TRBJ2-7
V: TRBV5-1
CDR3: CASSVDREQYF

D: TRBD1
J: TRBJ1-1
V: TRBV11-3
CDR3: CASSKTGGMTEAFF

D: NA
J: TRBJ1-1
V: TRBV7-9
CDR3: CASSLGARTEAFF

D: NA
J: TRBJ2-1
V: TRBV7-2
CDR3: CASSFRVNEQFF

D: NA
J: TRBJ1-5
V: TRBV7-2
CDR3: CASSLGSGSAQPQHF

D: TRBD1
J: TRBJ2-7
V: TRBV6-4
CDR3: CASSMDRGPYEQYF

D: NA
J: TRBJ1-5
V: TRBV19
CDR3: CASSISRGWYSNQPQHF

D: TRBD1
J: TRBJ1-5
V: TRBV27
CDR3: CASRPRQGSQPQHF

D: NA
J: TRBJ1-4
V: TRBV19
CDR3: CASRSFITNEKLFF

D: NA
J: TRBJ2-7
V: TRBV6-2/TRBV6-3
CDR3: CASSDGTRSRGQYF

D: TRBD1
J: TRBJ1-5
V: TRBV6-6
CDR3: CASSSTGGDQPQHF

D: TRBD2
J: TRBJ2-6
V: TRBV19
CDR3: CASSLTGLAGTGANVLTF

D: TRBD1
J: TRBJ1-1
V: TRBV2
CDR3: CASRGTGNTEAFF

D: TRBD1
J: TRBJ2-7
V: TRBV3-1/TRBV3-2
CDR3: CASSLEGGHESQYEQYF

D: TRBD2
J: TRBJ2-7
V: TRBV25-1
CDR3: CASARLAGYEQYF

D: TRBD1
J: TRBJ2-3
V: TRBV30
CDR3: CAWSLRDRGLGDTQYF